This entry is about one T cell receptor beta chain. Germline V CDR1 and CDR2: KGHSH, LQKENI. CDR3 size: 16 residues. V lost 2 bases and J 2 bases, leaving 13 bases between the germline ends. This record comes from a study of blood T cell repertoires in COVID-19. Authors' methods: The authors estimated nucleated cell counts from reference gene primer amplification. Clones were sequenced by immunoSEQ multiplex PCR, and TCRdb holds only the in-frame ones, with some missing. V and J calls and clone size follow that table, whereas D and trimming were derived from the DNA. Of roughly 250,000 clones listed, less than 85% are singletons.

Sequenced material: peripheral blood. This chain links TRBV18 with TRBJ1-3; D is unresolved. This receptor was identified in a woman aged 80 or over with active or convalescent COVID-19. CDR3 DNA: TGTGCCAGCTCACCATTTACCGGGTCTCCTGGAAACACCATATATTTT. Translating gives CASSPFTGSPGNTIYF.